This TCR beta chain was retrieved from a study of blood T cell repertoires in COVID-19. Patients in Seattle were enrolled during active infection, then followed longitudinally. The authors' processing: Reference gene primer amplification yielded estimated nucleated cell counts. This table comes from immunoSEQ multiplex PCR, and its TCRdb copy is limited to in-frame clones, with some not included. The V and J calls and clone size are taken from that table; D and trimming were inferred from the DNA. Here the sample spans 310,000 or so clones, about 88% being singletons. Deletions cut 0 bases from V and 1 base from J, with 7 bases between. This CDR3 contains 14 residues. The germline CDR1 and CDR2 sequences are SGHRS and YFSETQ.

The sequence was obtained from a woman aged 25-40 years with COVID-19, enrolled during active disease. The sequenced sample consisted of peripheral blood. The genes are TRBV5-1 and TRBJ1-1, with no clear D. The DNA of the CDR3 is TGCGCCAGCAGCTTGGTCCCGGGGAACACTGAAGCTTTCTTT. It is translated as CASSLVPGNTEAFF. The entire variable domain, with the rest obtained from reference TRBV5-1 and TRBJ1-1, is as follows: KAGVTQTPRYLIKTRGQQVTLSCSPISGHRSVSWYQQTPGQGLQFLFEYFSETQRNKGNFPGRFSGRQFSNSRSEMNVSTLELGDSALYLCASSLVPGNTEAFFGQGTRLTVV.